This TCR beta chain was recorded in a study of OX40 agonist ivuxolimab in advanced cancers. Study context: The diagnoses of dose-escalation patients were hepatocellular carcinoma, melanoma, renal cell or head and neck cancer. Study-wide findings and caveats: CD8+ T cells showed, on average, more clonal expansion than CD4+ cells.

Germline loops: CDR1 SGHDN, CDR2 FVKESK. V lost 3 bases and J lost 6, with 9 bases in between. This CDR3 is built from 14 residues. Sequenced by immunoSEQ multiplex PCR; TCRdb stores in-frame clones only, minus some. Altogether about 41,000 clones are present, 84% being singletons, with the ten largest covering 2.6%. As for this clone: Its antigen is as yet unknown.

The specimen was CD4+ or CD8+ T cells sorted from blood, collected in a trial of the OX40 agonist ivuxolimab. The chain couples TRBV14 to TRBJ1-6, with D unresolved. The receptor was isolated from an adult with an advanced solid tumor such as melanoma, head and neck, liver or kidney cancer. CDR3 amino acids: CASSQQAFNSPLHF. Written as DNA, the CDR3 is TGTGCCAGCAGCCAGCAGGCTTTTAATTCACCCCTCCACTTT.